This TCR beta chain was sequenced during a study of long-term antiretroviral therapy in people with HIV. The germline CDR1 and CDR2 sequences are LGHNA and YNFKEQ. Trimming took 2 bases from V and 1 from J, leaving 3 bases between them. CDR3 length equals 13 residues. This clone occurred a few times. This was the immunoSEQ v3.0 assay at survey level. TCRdb's table, derived via immunoSEQ multiplex PCR, lists solely in-frame clones and lacks some. The sample has 25,000 to 35,000 clones; around three quarters are singletons. This material consisted of unsorted PBMCs, taken 0.3 years after starting antiretroviral therapy. This clonotype was sampled from a man aged 35 to 55 with HIV. The rearrangement joins TRBV4-2 to TRBJ1-5; D remains ambiguous. The CDR3 protein is CASSQYSNQPQHF. CDR3 in DNA: TGTGCCAGCAGCCAATACAGCAATCAGCCCCAGCATTTT.